This T cell receptor beta chain came from a study of glioma-infiltrating T cells. Background on the study: Blood libraries targeted about 4- to 11-fold coverage of 1 million or so T cells.

Trimming at V came to 8 bases and at J to 5 bases, leaving 5 bases not matched to a gene. CDR1 and CDR2 (germline): MNHNS, SASEGT. This CDR3 has 15 amino acids. In regard to this clonotype: As yet, its antigen is unknown.

The iRepertoire nested amplicon-rescue multiplex PCR amplified TCR alpha and beta CDR3s from RNA. TCRdb processed the multiplex PCR reads anew with MiXCR; each CDR3 protein has one entry. The data show a few hundred thousand distinct CDR3 sequences, about two fifths seen once. Study-level findings and limits: Above-expected tissue-blood divergence occurred in all gliomas, most in low-grade ones. Shared blood CDR3 signature motifs marked patients with low tissue-blood divergence.

This receptor was obtained from a human donor with low-grade glioma or glioblastoma, undergoing nonglioma brain surgery, or in good health (not recorded which). The V gene is TRBV6-1, the J gene TRBJ2-3, with 15 positions matching TRBD2. Sequencing input: glioma tissue, nonneoplastic brain tissue, or PBMCs (not recorded which). DNA for the CDR3: TGTGCCAGCCACGGACTAGCGGGAGGGTTAGATACGCAGTATTTT. It encodes CASHGLAGGLDTQYF.